Detailed here is one T cell receptor (beta chain). The antigen remains unidentified. These data originate in a study of shared clonotypes between healthy human individuals. The overall study: CD4 naive cells filled three plates per donor, CD4 memory three, CD8 naive two and CD8 memory one.

Genomic DNA (from each subset) was split evenly across several immunoSEQ plates. Sequenced by immunoSEQ multiplex PCR; TCRdb stores in-frame clones only, minus some. The sample shows some 1.5 million clones, approximately 98% of them seen only once. Study-level points and caveats: In general, naive subsets displayed greater estimated richness than memory subsets did.

Germline V gene lookup returns CDR1 SGHVS and CDR2 FQNEAQ. This CDR3 region has 17 residues. V shed 7 bases and J 2 bases; nucleotides not matched to a gene: 13. In the CD4+ fraction, cells were divided into CD45RA+ naive and CD45RA-negative memory subsets. The sequence derives from a young man in good health. The chain carries TRBV7-8 and TRBJ2-7; 11 positions match TRBD2. The sample was naive CD4+ T cells sorted from blood. Noted subset: CD45RA+ positively selected. The CDR3 protein is CASTKRPLAGGTYEQYF. The CDR3, as DNA: TGTGCCAGCACCAAGCGCCCCTTAGCGGGAGGGACCTACGAGCAGTACTTC.